Described below is a single T cell receptor (beta chain) sequence and its context. Within the sample, other DNA sequences also encode this same CDR3. The V and J ends lost 4 bases and 1 base, in that order; junction bases with no gene match: 4. Germline CDR1 is SGHRS and CDR2 is YFSETQ. This CDR3 is 15 amino acids long. Study processing details: Reference gene primer amplification yielded estimated nucleated cell counts. TCRdb keeps only in-frame clones here, not all; method: immunoSEQ multiplex PCR. The V and J calls and the clone size are those of that table, but D and trimming were determined from the DNA. Among 250,000 to 300,000 clones listed, roughly 90% were seen once. The sample belongs to a study of blood T cell repertoires in COVID-19. Study information: Sources were T cells, B-cell-depleted T cells, or PBMCs; the material itself was cDNA or gDNA.

The sequence derives from a woman aged 40 to 50 who had recovered from COVID-19. The sample comprised PBMCs or T cells enriched from blood (not recorded which). The V call is TRBV5-1, the J call TRBJ1-5, with 8 bases fitting TRBD1. DNA of the CDR3: TGCGCCAGCAGCCCCGGGACAGGAAGCAATCAGCCCCAGCATTTT. Amino acid sequence: CASSPGTGSNQPQHF.